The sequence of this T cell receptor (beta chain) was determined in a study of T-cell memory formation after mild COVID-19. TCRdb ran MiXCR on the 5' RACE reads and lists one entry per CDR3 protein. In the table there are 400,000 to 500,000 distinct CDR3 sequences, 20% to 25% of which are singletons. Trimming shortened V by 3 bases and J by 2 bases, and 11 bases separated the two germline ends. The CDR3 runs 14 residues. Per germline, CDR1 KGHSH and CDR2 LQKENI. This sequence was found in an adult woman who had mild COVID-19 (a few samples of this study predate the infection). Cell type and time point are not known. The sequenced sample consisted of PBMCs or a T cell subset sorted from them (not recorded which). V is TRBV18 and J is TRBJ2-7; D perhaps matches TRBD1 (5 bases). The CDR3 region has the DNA TGTGCCAGCTCACCGGTCAGGGTTGCCTACGAGCAGTACTTC. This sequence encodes CASSPVRVAYEQYF. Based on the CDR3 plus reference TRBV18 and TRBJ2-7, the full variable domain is NAGVMQNPRHLVRRRGQEARLRCSPMKGHSHVYWYRQLPEEGLKFMVYLQKENIIDESGMPKERFSAEFPKEGPSILRIQQVVRGDSAAYFCASSPVRVAYEQYFGPGTRLTVT.